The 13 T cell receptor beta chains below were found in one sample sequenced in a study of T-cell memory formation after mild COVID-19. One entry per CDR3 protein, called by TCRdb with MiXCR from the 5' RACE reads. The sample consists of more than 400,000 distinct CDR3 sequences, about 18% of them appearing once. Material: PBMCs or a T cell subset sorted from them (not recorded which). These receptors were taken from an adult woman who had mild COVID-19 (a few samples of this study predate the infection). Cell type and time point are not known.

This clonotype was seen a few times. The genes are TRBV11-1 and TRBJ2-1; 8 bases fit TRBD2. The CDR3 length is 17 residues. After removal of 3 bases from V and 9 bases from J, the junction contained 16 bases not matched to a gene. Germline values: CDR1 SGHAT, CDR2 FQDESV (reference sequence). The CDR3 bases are TGTGCCAGCAGCTTGCCGGGAGGGGGATTTGGGGACGGTGAGCAGTTCTTC. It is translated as CASSLPGGGFGDGEQFF.

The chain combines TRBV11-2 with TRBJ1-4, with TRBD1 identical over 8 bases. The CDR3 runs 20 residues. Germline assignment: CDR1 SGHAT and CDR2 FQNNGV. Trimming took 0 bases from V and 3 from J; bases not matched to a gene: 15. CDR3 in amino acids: CASSLDLGQGWSIANEKLFF. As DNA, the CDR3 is TGTGCCAGCAGCTTAGATCTTGGACAGGGTTGGTCTATAGCTAATGAAAAACTGTTTTTT.

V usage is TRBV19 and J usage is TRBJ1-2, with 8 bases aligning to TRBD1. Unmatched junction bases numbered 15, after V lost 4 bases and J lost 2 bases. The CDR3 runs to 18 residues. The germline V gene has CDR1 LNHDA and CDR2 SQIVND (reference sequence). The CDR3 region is CASSTGQGGVLGNYGYTF. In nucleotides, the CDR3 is TGTGCCAGTAGTACCGGACAGGGAGGCGTTTTGGGCAACTATGGCTACACCTTC.

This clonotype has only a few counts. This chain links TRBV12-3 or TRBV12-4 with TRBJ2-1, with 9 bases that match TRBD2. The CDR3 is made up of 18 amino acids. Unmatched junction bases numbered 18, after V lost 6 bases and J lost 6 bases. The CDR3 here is CASSPLAGRTVSGNEQFF. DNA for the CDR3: TGTGCCAGCAGCCCCCTAGCGGGAAGGACCGTCAGCGGCAATGAGCAGTTCTTC.

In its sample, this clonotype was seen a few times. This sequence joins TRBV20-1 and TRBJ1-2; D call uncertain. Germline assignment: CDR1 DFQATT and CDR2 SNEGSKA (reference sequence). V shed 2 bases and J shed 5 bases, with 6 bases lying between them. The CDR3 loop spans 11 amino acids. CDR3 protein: CSARRGYGYTF. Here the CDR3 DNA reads TGCAGTGCTAGAAGAGGGTATGGCTACACCTTC.

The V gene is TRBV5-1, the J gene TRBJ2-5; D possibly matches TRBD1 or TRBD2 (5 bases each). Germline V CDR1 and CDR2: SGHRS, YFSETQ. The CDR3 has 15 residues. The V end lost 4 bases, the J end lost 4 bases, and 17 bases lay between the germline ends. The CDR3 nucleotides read TGCGCCAGCAGCCCCCGGGACGGGCCTCGAGAGACCCAGTACTTC. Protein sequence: CASSPRDGPRETQYF. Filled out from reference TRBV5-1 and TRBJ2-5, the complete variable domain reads KAGVTQTPRYLIKTRGQQVTLSCSPISGHRSVSWYQQTPGQGLQFLFEYFSETQRNKGNFPGRFSGRQFSNSRSEMNVSTLELGDSALYLCASSPRDGPRETQYFGPGTRLLVL.

The CDR3 loop reads CASSVGGGWAEAFF. In DNA, the CDR3 is TGCGCCAGCAGCGTTGGTGGGGGTTGGGCTGAAGCTTTCTTT. The chain combines TRBV5-1 with TRBJ1-1; TRBD1 might be the D (5 bases). CDR1 and CDR2 (germline): SGHRS, YFSETQ. CDR3 size: 14 residues. The V gene lost 4 bases and the J gene lost 6 bases, with 16 bases spanning the gap.

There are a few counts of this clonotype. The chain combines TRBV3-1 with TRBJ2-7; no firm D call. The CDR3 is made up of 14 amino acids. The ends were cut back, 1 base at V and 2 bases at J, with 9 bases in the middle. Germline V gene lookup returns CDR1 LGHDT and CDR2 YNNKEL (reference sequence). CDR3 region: CASSQGERPYEQYF. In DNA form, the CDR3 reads TGTGCCAGCAGCCAAGGGGAACGGCCCTACGAGCAGTACTTC.

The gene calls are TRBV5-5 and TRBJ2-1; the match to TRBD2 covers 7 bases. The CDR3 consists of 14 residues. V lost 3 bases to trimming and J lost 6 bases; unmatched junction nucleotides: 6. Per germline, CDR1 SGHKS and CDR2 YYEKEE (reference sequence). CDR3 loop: CASSWGRGANEQFF. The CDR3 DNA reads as TGTGCCAGCAGCTGGGGGAGGGGAGCCAATGAGCAGTTCTTC. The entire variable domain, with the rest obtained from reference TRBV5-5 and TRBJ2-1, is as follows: DAGVTQSPTHLIKTRGQQVTLRCSPISGHKSVSWYQQVLGQGPQFIFQYYEKEERGRGNFPDRFSARQFPNYSSELNVNALLLGDSALYLCASSWGRGANEQFFGPGTRLTVL.

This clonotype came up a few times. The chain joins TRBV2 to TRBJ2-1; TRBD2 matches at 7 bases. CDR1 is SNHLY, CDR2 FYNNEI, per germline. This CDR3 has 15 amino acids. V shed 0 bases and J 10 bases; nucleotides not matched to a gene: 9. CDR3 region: CASSEALASGLEQFF. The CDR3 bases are TGTGCCAGCAGTGAAGCGTTGGCTAGCGGTTTGGAGCAGTTCTTC. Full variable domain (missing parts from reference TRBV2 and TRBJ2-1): EPEVTQTPSHQVTQMGQEVILRCVPISNHLYFYWYRQILGQKVEFLVSFYNNEISEKSEIFDDQFSVERPDGSNFTLKIRSTKLEDSAMYFCASSEALASGLEQFFGPGTRLTVL.

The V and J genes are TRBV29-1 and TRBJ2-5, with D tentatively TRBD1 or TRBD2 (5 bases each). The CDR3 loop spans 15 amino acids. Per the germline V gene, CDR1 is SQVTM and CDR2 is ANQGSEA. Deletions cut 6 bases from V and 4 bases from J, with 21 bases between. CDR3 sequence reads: CSVPPPGTPGETQYF. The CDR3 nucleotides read TGCAGCGTCCCTCCCCCGGGGACCCCCGGAGAGACCCAGTACTTC.

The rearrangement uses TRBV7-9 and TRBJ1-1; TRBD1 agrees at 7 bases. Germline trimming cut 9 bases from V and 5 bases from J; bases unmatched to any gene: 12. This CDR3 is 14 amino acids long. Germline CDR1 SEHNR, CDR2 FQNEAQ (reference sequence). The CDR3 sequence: CARSPQTGATEAFF. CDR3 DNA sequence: TGTGCCAGAAGCCCTCAAACAGGGGCGACTGAAGCTTTCTTT.

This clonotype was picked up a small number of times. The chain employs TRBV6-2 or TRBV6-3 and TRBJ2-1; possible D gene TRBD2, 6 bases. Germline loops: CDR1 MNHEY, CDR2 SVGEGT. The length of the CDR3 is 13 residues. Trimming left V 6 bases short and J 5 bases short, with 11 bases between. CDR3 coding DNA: TGTGCCAGCAGAACTAGCCTCGACAATGAGCAGTTCTTC. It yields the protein CASRTSLDNEQFF.